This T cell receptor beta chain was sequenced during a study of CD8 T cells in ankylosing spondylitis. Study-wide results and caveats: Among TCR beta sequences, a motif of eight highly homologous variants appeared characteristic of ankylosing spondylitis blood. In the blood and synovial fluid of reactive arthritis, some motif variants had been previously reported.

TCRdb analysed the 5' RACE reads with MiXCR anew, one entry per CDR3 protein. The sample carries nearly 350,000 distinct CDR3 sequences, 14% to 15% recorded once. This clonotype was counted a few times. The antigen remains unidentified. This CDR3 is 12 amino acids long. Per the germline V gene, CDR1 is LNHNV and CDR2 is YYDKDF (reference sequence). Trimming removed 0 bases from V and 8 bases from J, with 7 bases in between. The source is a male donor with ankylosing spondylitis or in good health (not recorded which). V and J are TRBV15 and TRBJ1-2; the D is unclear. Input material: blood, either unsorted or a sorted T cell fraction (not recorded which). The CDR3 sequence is CATSRDGRGYTF. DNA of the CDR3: TGTGCCACCAGCAGAGATGGCAGGGGCTACACCTTC.